A selection of T cell receptor beta chains follows, all from one sample in a study of T cells in Graves' hyperthyroidism and ophthalmopathy. TCRdb re-derived calls from the multiplex PCR reads in MiXCR, one entry per CDR3 protein. This table has 700,000 or so distinct CDR3 sequences, 16% appearing once. The sample taken for sequencing was blood. These receptors came from a man aged 18 to 30 with Graves' hyperthyroidism. Each CDR3 is given with its conserved first and last residue. D genes are given only for firm matches. Size values are once, few and many counts, or a class for expanded clones, and some rows have none.

>TRBJ2-4|TRBV7-9|-|few
TGTGCCAGCAGCGCATATCAGGGGCGCAAAAACATTCAGTACTTC
CASSAYQGRKNIQYF
>TRBJ2-3|TRBV25-1|TRBD2|-
TGTGCCAGCAGTGCACCGAGTAGCGGGCCTGACTCTGATACGCAGTATTTT
CASSAPSSGPDSDTQYF
>TRBJ1-1|TRBV9|-|few
TGTGCCAGCAGCGCCAAGGGCTATACTGAAGCTTTCTTT
CASSAKGYTEAFF
>TRBJ2-3|TRBV7-9|-|many
TGTGCCAGCTCCCAAGGGGGTTGGAGCACAGATACGCAGTATTTT
CASSQGGWSTDTQYF
>TRBJ2-7|TRBV20-1|-|-
TGCAGTGCTAGAGGTACAGATCTCTACGAGCAGTACTTC
CSARGTDLYEQYF
>TRBJ1-5|TRBV20-1|-|-
TGCAGTGCTAGAGAGGTTAGCAATCAGCCCCAGCATTTT
CSAREVSNQPQHF
>TRBJ2-5|TRBV28|TRBD2|-
TGTGCCAGCAGTTTACGGGGGAGGGCCTTAGAGACCCAGTACTTC
CASSLRGRALETQYF
>TRBJ2-1|TRBV5-1|-|few
TGCGCCAGCAGCTTGAACAGGGAGAATGAGCAGTTCTTC
CASSLNRENEQFF
>TRBJ2-7|TRBV30|TRBD1|-
TGTGCCTGGAGTACTTACAGGGGTCTGGAGCAGTACTTC
CAWSTYRGLEQYF
>TRBJ2-1|TRBV18|-|-
TGTGCCAGCTCACCTTACGACACCGGTGGATCTACTGAGCAGTTCTTC
CASSPYDTGGSTEQFF
>TRBJ2-2|TRBV28|TRBD2|few
TGTGCCAGCAGGATCGGTGGGCTAGCGGGAGGTACCGGGGAGCTGTTTTTT
CASRIGGLAGGTGELFF
>TRBJ2-7|TRBV20-1|TRBD2|many
TGCAGTGCTAGAGGGACTAGCGGACACCGGAGCTCCTACGAGCAGTACTTC
CSARGTSGHRSSYEQYF
>TRBJ2-1|TRBV28|-|many
TGTGCCAGCAGTCCGGGGACAACCGATGAGCAGTTCTTC
CASSPGTTDEQFF
>TRBJ2-6|TRBV5-1|-|-
TGCGCCAGCAGCTCAGGGGACCACTCTGGGGCCAACGTCCTGACTTTC
CASSSGDHSGANVLTF
>TRBJ2-7|TRBV28|-|few
TGTGCCAGCAGTTTTGAGGAGTCAGGGAACTACGAGCAGTACTTC
CASSFEESGNYEQYF
>TRBJ2-1|TRBV27|-|-
TGTGCCAGCAGTTTACGGGGGTTCTTAAGCTCCTACAATGAGCAGTTCTTC
CASSLRGFLSSYNEQFF
>TRBJ1-1|TRBV7-9|-|few
TGTGCCAGCAGCCGGGGCAGGGGCTTGAGGACTGAAGCTTTCTTT
CASSRGRGLRTEAFF
>TRBJ2-5|TRBV4-1|-|-
TGCGCCAGCAGCCAAGATTCTGGGGGCGAGTGGAAGGTGGGGACCCAGTACTTC
CASSQDSGGEWKVGTQYF
>TRBJ2-4|TRBV27|-|few
TGTGCCAGCAGCACTGGGTTGGAAGCCAAAAACATTCAGTACTTC
CASSTGLEAKNIQYF
>TRBJ2-7|TRBV27|-|few
TGTGCCAGCAGTTTCCAGGGGCTAGCGACTGAGCAGTACTTC
CASSFQGLATEQYF
>TRBJ2-2|TRBV3-1|-|-
TGTGCCAGCAGCCGAAATCTGGGAATTGGTGTCGGGGAGCTGTTTTTT
CASSRNLGIGVGELFF
>TRBJ2-1|TRBV5-1|-|few
TGCGCCAGCAGCTTTGGGATGGGGTCCAATGAGCAGTTCTTC
CASSFGMGSNEQFF
>TRBJ2-7|TRBV10-3|-|few
TGTGCCATCAGTGAGGGCGGCAGGGGTTACGACGAGCAGTACTTC
CAISEGGRGYDEQYF
>TRBJ1-6|TRBV2|-|many
TGTGCCAGCATGGGGGAGCTAAATTCACCCCTCCACTTT
CASMGELNSPLHF
>TRBJ1-1|TRBV11-2|-|many
TGTGCCAGCAGCCCCCGTTATGCGATGAACACTGAAGCTTTCTTT
CASSPRYAMNTEAFF
>TRBJ2-1|TRBV13|TRBD1|few
TGTGCCAGCAGCCCCTATACAGGGGGCGGCGAGCAGTTCTTC
CASSPYTGGGEQFF
>TRBJ2-3|TRBV7-9|TRBD2|-
TGTGCCAGCAGCTTACAGGAGTCCGGACTAGCGGGAGATCGAGATACGCAGTATTTT
CASSLQESGLAGDRDTQYF
>TRBJ2-1|TRBV5-1|-|-
TGCGCCAGCAGCTTTAGTCGGGACAGCCGGGGGGTAGTAGGTTACAATGAGCAGTTCTTC
CASSFSRDSRGVVGYNEQFF
>TRBJ2-1|TRBV2|TRBD2|few
TGTGCCAGCACCAGTCAGGGAGGGTTCAATGAGCAGTTCTTC
CASTSQGGFNEQFF
>TRBJ2-7|TRBV20-1|-|-
TGCAGTGCTAGGGGGGGGGGCCAGCAGTACTTC
CSARGGGQQYF
>TRBJ2-5|TRBV20-1|TRBD2|many
TGCAGTGCTAGACGGGGGGAAACCCAGTACTTC
CSARRGETQYF
>TRBJ2-7|TRBV7-9|TRBD2|-
TGTGCCAGCAGCTCCTCGGGACTAGCGGGCCGCCCCTACGAGCAGTACTTC
CASSSSGLAGRPYEQYF
>TRBJ2-1|TRBV12-3/TRBV12-4|-|many
TGTGCCAGCAGTCCTAAAGGACTCCCTCTGGGTCATGAGCAGTTCTTC
CASSPKGLPLGHEQFF
>TRBJ1-5|TRBV7-8|-|many
TGTGCCAGCAGCTTAGCGCTGACAGCATCGGGCAATCAGCCCCAGCATTTT
CASSLALTASGNQPQHF
>TRBJ1-1|TRBV18|-|many
TGTGCCAGCTCACCACTCAGCACTAACACTGAAGCTTTCTTT
CASSPLSTNTEAFF
>TRBJ2-7|TRBV5-1|-|few
TGCGCCAGCAGCTTGGACGGGATCTCGGCCTACGAGCAGTACTTC
CASSLDGISAYEQYF
>TRBJ2-3|TRBV7-3|-|-
TGTGCCAGCAGCTTAACGGTGGCGGGACCCACCAGCCACGATACGCAGTATTTT
CASSLTVAGPTSHDTQYF
>TRBJ2-3|TRBV5-5|-|many
TGTGCCAGCAGCTTGGAGGTACAGTTCACAGATACGCAGTATTTT
CASSLEVQFTDTQYF
>TRBJ2-7|TRBV30|TRBD1|few
TGTGCCTATTCCCTCCCGGACAGGGTACACGAGCAGTACTTC
CAYSLPDRVHEQYF
>TRBJ2-3|TRBV3-1|-|few
TGTGCCAGCAGCCAAGACGGGTCTAGATACACAGATACGCAGTATTTT
CASSQDGSRYTDTQYF
>TRBJ1-2|TRBV14|-|few
TGTGCCAGCAGCCAAGCGGAACTTGTAGGCTACACCTTC
CASSQAELVGYTF
>TRBJ2-5|TRBV20-1|TRBD2|many
TGCAGTGCTAGAGTTGGCGGGAGGGAAGAGACCCAGTACTTC
CSARVGGREETQYF
>TRBJ2-3|TRBV29-1|-|-
TGCAGCGCCGGACGGGACACCGCTTTCTACACAGATACGCAGTATTTT
CSAGRDTAFYTDTQYF
>TRBJ2-7|TRBV24-1|TRBD1|-
TGTGCCACCAGTGATTCGAGGACAGGGCCGAAATCCTACGAGCAGTACTTC
CATSDSRTGPKSYEQYF
>TRBJ1-5|TRBV9|-|few
TGTGCCAGCAGCGAGGCAGGGCAGGGCAATCAGCCCCAGCATTTT
CASSEAGQGNQPQHF
>TRBJ2-3|TRBV10-3|TRBD2|-
TGTGCCATCAGTGATCCCATCCTGGCTAGCGGGGCAGATACGCAGTATTTT
CAISDPILASGADTQYF
>TRBJ1-2|TRBV9|-|-
TGTGCCAGCAGCGTAGACCTTCGGGGACCCCCCGCCGGGCGAGGGGTTAACTATGGCTACACCTTC
CASSVDLRGPPAGRGVNYGYTF
>TRBJ1-1|TRBV7-8|-|many
TGTGCCAGCAGCCCGGGACGGAGGAACACTGAAGCTTTCTTT
CASSPGRRNTEAFF
>TRBJ1-3|TRBV7-9|-|-
TGTGCCAGCATCCGAACGGGCGGAAACTCTGGAAACACCATATATTTT
CASIRTGGNSGNTIYF
>TRBJ2-1|TRBV24-1|-|-
TGTGCCACCAGTGACCTCCCAGGGCAGGGCACCTACAATGAGCAGTTCTTC
CATSDLPGQGTYNEQFF
>TRBJ1-2|TRBV30|-|few
TGTGCCTGGAGTGTATCCCCGGCGAGACTCTATGGCTACACCTTC
CAWSVSPARLYGYTF
>TRBJ2-7|TRBV9|TRBD2|-
TGTGCCAGCACACGATCTAGCGGGTCCTACGAGCAGTACTTC
CASTRSSGSYEQYF
>TRBJ2-1|TRBV20-1|TRBD1|few
TGCAGTGCTAGAGTCGCGGGACAGGGGGCGTATGAGCAGTTCTTC
CSARVAGQGAYEQFF